This T cell receptor (beta chain) was observed in a study of cytomegalovirus exposure and HLA in healthy donors. The CDR3 loop spans 14 amino acids. Germline V gene sequence: CDR1 SGHRS, CDR2 YFSETQ. Trimming removed 0 bases at V and 2 bases at J, with 8 bases between. PCR involved 60 Vbeta and 13 Jbeta primers. Libraries were prepared by immunoSEQ multiplex PCR; TCRdb keeps only in-frame clonotypes and omits some of them. The repertoire holds 150,000 to 200,000 clones, with 78% as singletons. The sequence came from a young woman in good health and CMV-seropositive. The sample was PBMCs. The rearrangement uses TRBV5-1 and TRBJ2-5; no clear D gene. CDR3 region: CASSLAGSQETQYF. CDR3 coding DNA: TGCGCCAGCAGCTTGGCTGGCAGTCAAGAGACCCAGTACTTC. The whole variable domain, remainder taken from reference TRBV5-1 and TRBJ2-5, is KAGVTQTPRYLIKTRGQQVTLSCSPISGHRSVSWYQQTPGQGLQFLFEYFSETQRNKGNFPGRFSGRQFSNSRSEMNVSTLELGDSALYLCASSLAGSQETQYFGPGTRLLVL.